A single sample gave rise to the 16 T cell receptor beta chains below, sequenced in a study of CD8+CD57+ T cells in acquired aplastic anemia. Using genomic DNA as the template, TCR beta VDJ and CDR3 profiling was carried out. Each CDR3 protein is one row after TCRdb ran MiXCR on the reads. The repertoire includes under 350,000 distinct CDR3 sequences, about three fifths of them detected once, and approximately 1.2% sits in the top ten. For sequencing, patients were chosen who had shown expansion of CD8+CD57+ cells by flow cytometry. Material for sequencing was sorted CD4+, CD8+, or CD8+CD57+ T cells (not recorded which) from PBMCs. The source is a human donor with aplastic anemia.

This sequence joins TRBV9 and TRBJ2-5; D remains unclear. The CDR3 totals 14 residues. Per germline, CDR1 SGDLS and CDR2 YYNGEE. V shed 4 bases and J shed 5 bases, with 15 bases lying between them. The CDR3 protein is CASSQVTWSETQYF. CDR3 nucleotide sequence: TGTGCCAGCAGCCAAGTCACGTGGTCGGAGACCCAGTACTTC.

This clonotype occurred a few times. The genes are TRBV5-1 and TRBJ1-1, with 8 bases that match TRBD1. Unmatched junction bases numbered 7, after V lost 0 bases and J lost 6 bases. CDR1 and CDR2 (germline): SGHRS, YFSETQ. This CDR3 is built from 15 residues. The CDR3 bases are TGCGCCAGCAGCTTGGGGGCAGGGGGCGCCCCTGAAGCTTTCTTT. Encoded protein: CASSLGAGGAPEAFF.

The V gene is TRBV20-1, the J gene TRBJ2-7; 16 nucleotides line up with TRBD2. Germline V gene lookup returns CDR1 DFQATT and CDR2 SNEGSKA (reference sequence). This CDR3 contains 16 residues. V gave up 0 bases and J gave up 4 bases; unmatched junction bases: 3. The CDR3 is CSARDWGLAGGYEQYF. Here the CDR3 DNA reads TGCAGTGCTAGAGATTGGGGACTAGCGGGAGGGTACGAGCAGTACTTC.

Many counts were recorded for this clonotype. The chain uses TRBV5-1 and TRBJ1-6, with 7 bases that match TRBD1. This CDR3 has 15 amino acids. Germline V gives CDR1 SGHRS, CDR2 YFSETQ. The V and J ends lost 4 bases and 5 bases, in that order; junction bases with no gene match: 6. CDR3 sequence (DNA): TGCGCCAGCAGCCTGGGACAGATGAATAATTCACCCCTCCACTTT. Protein product: CASSLGQMNNSPLHF.

The rearrangement joins TRBV15 to TRBJ2-2, with 10 bases fitting TRBD1. Germline CDR1 is LNHNV and CDR2 is YYDKDF (reference sequence). The CDR3 loop spans 18 amino acids. The J segment lost 7 bases and the V segment lost 4 bases, leaving 15 bases of the junction unmatched. The CDR3 nucleotides are TGTGCCACCAGCAAAGCCCCCCCCGACAGGGGGCGGAACGGGGAGCTGTTTTTT. It encodes CATSKAPPDRGRNGELFF.

This clonotype was recorded many times. The V and J genes are TRBV3-1 and TRBJ2-5; 10 positions agree with TRBD1. The germline gives CDR1 LGHDT, CDR2 YNNKEL (reference sequence). J lost 9 bases, V lost 0 bases, and 4 bases had no gene match. The CDR3 is made up of 14 amino acids. This CDR3 reads CASSQDRTGGSQYF. For the CDR3, the DNA is TGTGCCAGCAGCCAAGATAGGACAGGGGGTTCCCAGTACTTC.

This clonotype was seen once. V usage is TRBV20-1 and J usage is TRBJ2-3; possible D gene TRBD2, 5 bases. From germline, CDR1 is DFQATT and CDR2 SNEGSKA (reference sequence). V dropped 5 bases and J dropped 2 bases, with 17 bases sitting between them. The CDR3 has 15 amino acids. Written as DNA, the CDR3 is TGCAGTGCTCACTCACTAGGAACCTCCACAGATACGCAGTATTTT. Amino acids: CSAHSLGTSTDTQYF.

V gene TRBV2 combines with J gene TRBJ2-7; TRBD2 matches at 7 bases. Unmatched junction bases numbered 1, after V lost 2 bases and J lost 3 bases. The CDR3 length is 13 residues. Per the germline V gene, CDR1 is SNHLY and CDR2 is FYNNEI. As DNA, the CDR3 is TGTGCCAGCAGTGAATGGACTAGCTACGAGCAGTACTTC. Its translation: CASSEWTSYEQYF.

The chain uses TRBV19 and TRBJ2-7; TRBD1 matches at 8 bases. The CDR3 consists of 15 residues. Germline assignment: CDR1 LNHDA and CDR2 SQIVND (reference sequence). V trimming: 5 bases; J trimming: 4 bases; junction bases outside the gene matches: 10. CDR3 region: CASSSPGQALYEQYF. The CDR3 DNA reads TGTGCCAGTAGTTCCCCGGGACAGGCCCTTTACGAGCAGTACTTC. The entire variable domain, with the rest obtained from reference TRBV19 and TRBJ2-7, is as follows: DGGITQSPKYLFRKEGQNVTLSCEQNLNHDAMYWYRQDPGQGLRLIYYSQIVNDFQKGDIAEGYSVSREKKESFPLTVTSAQKNPTAFYLCASSSPGQALYEQYFGPGTRLTVT.

This chain links TRBV20-1 with TRBJ2-1, with 9 bases aligning to TRBD1. Germline CDR1 and CDR2: DFQATT and SNEGSKA (reference sequence). The V and J ends lost 7 bases and 12 bases, in that order; junction bases with no gene match: 16. This CDR3 is built from 14 residues. CDR3 DNA sequence: TGCAGTGTAGGCGGACAGGGGCATGGCGATGGGCAGTTCTTC. Translating it yields CSVGGQGHGDGQFF.

The table lists this clonotype with many counts. The rearrangement uses TRBV12-3 or TRBV12-4 and TRBJ2-5; TRBD2 might be the D (6 bases). The CDR3 covers 13 residues. V dropped 6 bases and J dropped 4 bases, with 12 bases sitting between them. This CDR3 reads CASRFSGVETQYF. The DNA for the CDR3 is TGTGCCAGCAGATTTAGCGGAGTAGAGACCCAGTACTTC.

This clonotype was recorded at least ten times. The chain joins TRBV6-6 to TRBJ2-7; a weak D match, TRBD2 (6 bases). This CDR3 has 13 amino acids. Looked up from germline, CDR1 is MNHNY and CDR2 is SVGAGI (reference sequence). With 2 bases removed from V and 4 bases from J, the gap between germline ends came to 9 bases. CDR3 region: CASSYPGGYEQYF. The CDR3 nucleotides are TGTGCCAGCAGTTACCCCGGGGGTTACGAGCAGTACTTC.

The chain carries TRBV24-1 and TRBJ2-7; no clear D gene. V lost 3 bases, J lost 4 bases, and 9 bases lay in between. Looked up from germline, CDR1 is KGHDR and CDR2 is SFDVKD. The CDR3 is made up of 13 amino acids. The CDR3 region is CATSDPPAYEQYF. In DNA form, the CDR3 reads TGTGCCACCAGTGATCCTCCAGCATACGAGCAGTACTTC.

The CDR3: CASSLGQDLYGYTF. In DNA, the CDR3 is TGTGCCAGCAGCCTGGGACAGGACCTCTATGGCTACACCTTC. The chain couples TRBV9 to TRBJ1-2; TRBD1 matches 8 bases. CDR3 size: 14 residues. Trimming at V came to 4 bases and at J to 4 bases, leaving 6 bases not matched to a gene. The germline CDR1 and CDR2 sequences are SGDLS and YYNGEE.

The rearrangement links TRBV7-6 to TRBJ2-7, with 9 positions matching TRBD1. The germline CDR1 and CDR2 sequences are SGHVS and FNYEAQ. This CDR3 contains 15 residues. J was trimmed by 2 bases and V by 6 bases; bases with no gene match: 8. CDR3 coding DNA: TGTGCCAGCAGTACCCGGGACAGGGCGACCTACGAGCAGTACTTC. It is translated as CASSTRDRATYEQYF.

The chain is built from TRBV7-6 and TRBJ2-5; TRBD1 matches 8 bases. The germline V gene encodes CDR1 SGHVS and CDR2 FNYEAQ. The CDR3 runs to 14 residues. V trimming: 6 bases; J trimming: 4 bases; junction bases outside the gene matches: 7. DNA for the CDR3: TGTGCCAGCAGAGAGGACAGGGTAGGAGAGACCCAGTACTTC. Translating it yields CASREDRVGETQYF.